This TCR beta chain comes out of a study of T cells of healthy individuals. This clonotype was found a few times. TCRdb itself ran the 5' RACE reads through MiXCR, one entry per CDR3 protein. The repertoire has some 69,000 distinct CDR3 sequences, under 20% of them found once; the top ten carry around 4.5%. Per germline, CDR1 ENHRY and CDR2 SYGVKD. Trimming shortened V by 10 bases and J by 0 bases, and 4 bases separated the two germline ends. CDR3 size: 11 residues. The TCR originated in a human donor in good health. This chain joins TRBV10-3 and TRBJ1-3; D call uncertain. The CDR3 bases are TGTGCCAGCGACTCTGGAAACACCATATATTTT. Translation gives CASDSGNTIYF.